The source of this T cell receptor (beta chain) is a study of CD8+CD57+ T cells in acquired aplastic anemia. Study as a whole: The study obtained an average of 3.2 ug of DNA from sorted CD4+ and CD8+ cells. Sequencing produced an average of approximately 10 million reads per healthy donor for CD4+ cells. Study conclusions and caveats: Sharing between patients and controls was observed for twenty-nine CD8+ CDR3 sequences.

Genomic DNA templated the TCR beta VDJ and CDR3 profiling. TCRdb analysed the reads with MiXCR anew, one entry per CDR3 protein. The profile covers about 190,000 distinct CDR3 sequences, with less than 65% appearing a single time and about 17% taken by the ten largest. This CDR3 region has 17 residues. Between the trimmed V and J ends, which lost 4 bases and 0 bases, there was a span of 18 bases. Germline V gives CDR1 SGHRS, CDR2 YFSETQ. This clonotype has a count of ten or more. Its antigen is still unknown. This receptor was obtained from a human donor in good health, serving as a control. Sequencing was performed on sorted CD4+, CD8+, or CD8+CD57+ T cells (not recorded which) from PBMCs. This chain links TRBV5-1 with TRBJ2-3; D may be TRBD1 or TRBD2 (5 bases each). CDR3 sequence (DNA): TGCGCCAGCAGCAAGGGACGACAGAGGGAAAGCACAGATACGCAGTATTTT. Its translation: CASSKGRQRESTDTQYF.